Presented here are 5 T cell receptor beta chains from one specimen sequenced in a study of CD8 T cells in Susac syndrome. The RNA, about 0.5 to 1 ug, was put through reverse transcription using random hexamers. Via MiXCR, TCRdb re-called the immunoSEQ multiplex PCR reads, giving one row per CDR3 protein. The data hold around 79,000 distinct CDR3 sequences, with just under 95% observed a single time. Sequencing was carried out using CD8+ T cells from PBMCs. Receptor source: a human donor with multiple sclerosis.

The chain carries TRBV4-1 and TRBJ2-7, with unresolved D. Trimming took 4 bases from V and 2 from J, leaving 9 bases between them. The CDR3 extends over 13 amino acids. Germline V gene data show CDR1 as MGHRA and CDR2 as YSYEKL. The CDR3 nucleotides are TGCGCCAGCAGCCGCCAAAGTCCCTACGAGCAGTACTTC. It yields the protein CASSRQSPYEQYF.

V usage is TRBV14 and J usage is TRBJ2-1; D assignment may be TRBD1 or TRBD2 (5 bases each). The CDR3 runs to 12 residues. CDR1 SGHDN and CDR2 FVKESK come from the germline V gene. Trimming stripped 4 bases from V and 9 bases from J, with 10 bases between. The CDR3 sequence: CASSRGELEQFF. CDR3 nucleotide sequence: TGTGCCAGCAGCCGAGGGGAGCTTGAGCAGTTCTTC.

The chain links TRBV20-1 to TRBJ2-2; D uncertain. V was shortened by 6 bases and J by 4 bases, with 6 bases between the two germline ends. The germline V gene has CDR1 DFQATT and CDR2 SNEGSKA (reference sequence). The CDR3 contains 11 residues. The CDR3 spells CSATITGELFF. DNA for the CDR3: TGCAGTGCCACAATCACCGGGGAGCTGTTTTTT.

V usage is TRBV24-1 and J usage is TRBJ2-3, with TRBD1 identical over 9 bases. Losses at the gene ends were 7 bases for V and 6 bases for J; bases not matched to a gene: 10. CDR1 KGHDR and CDR2 SFDVKD come from the germline V gene. This CDR3 region has 15 residues. CDR3 sequence reads: CATRKEMTGGDTQYF. CDR3 DNA sequence: TGTGCCACCAGAAAAGAAATGACAGGGGGGGATACGCAGTATTTT.

The V call is TRBV7-6, the J call TRBJ2-3; maybe TRBD1 (6 bases). This CDR3 contains 16 residues. Germline-derived CDR1 and CDR2 are SGHVS and FNYEAQ. Trimming took 4 bases from V and 0 from J, leaving 14 bases between them. This CDR3 reads CASSSPGDSSTDTQYF. In DNA form, the CDR3 reads TGTGCCAGCAGCTCCCCAGGGGATTCTAGCACAGATACGCAGTATTTT.